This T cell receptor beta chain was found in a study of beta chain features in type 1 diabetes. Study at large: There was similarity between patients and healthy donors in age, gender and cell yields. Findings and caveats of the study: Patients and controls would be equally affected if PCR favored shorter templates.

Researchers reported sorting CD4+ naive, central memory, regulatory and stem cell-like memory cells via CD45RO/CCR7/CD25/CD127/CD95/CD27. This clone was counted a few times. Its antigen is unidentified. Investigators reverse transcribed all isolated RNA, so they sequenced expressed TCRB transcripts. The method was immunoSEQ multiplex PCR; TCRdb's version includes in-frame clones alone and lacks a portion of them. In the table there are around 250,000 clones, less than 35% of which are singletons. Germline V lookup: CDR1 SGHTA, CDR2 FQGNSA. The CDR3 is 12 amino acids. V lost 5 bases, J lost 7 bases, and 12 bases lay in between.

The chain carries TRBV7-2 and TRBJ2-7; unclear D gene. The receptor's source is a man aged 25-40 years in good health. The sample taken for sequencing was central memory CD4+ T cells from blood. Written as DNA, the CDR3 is TGTGCCAGCAGCCGGAATCTGGGGGAGCAGTACTTC. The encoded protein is CASSRNLGEQYF.